The entry that follows covers one T cell receptor (beta chain) sequence. The antigen is not known. This record comes from a study of radiation and T cells in renal cell carcinoma. Study findings and constraints: Without pretreatment biopsies, baseline tumor clonotype presence was undetermined. Top tumor clonotypes rose in blood 2 weeks post-radiation, then contracted.

Assay used: immunoSEQ multiplex PCR; TCRdb lists only in-frame clones, some missing. Of roughly 90,000 clones in the sample, approximately 80% were seen once. As for time point: blood 4 weeks post-SBRT, at nephrectomy. Treatment defined: 15 Gy SBRT to primary tumor, nephrectomy 4 weeks later. Nephrectomy followed 15 Gy stereotactic body radiation by 4 weeks. The patient's renal cell carcinoma had clear cell pathology. The source was blood, collected from a patient whose treatment included radiotherapy and nephrectomy. The sequence derives from a man aged 45-65 years with renal cell carcinoma.

In DNA form, the CDR3 reads TGTGCCAGCAGCACCCCCCCCACTAGCGGGAGTGAGACCCAGTACTTC. Translating gives CASSTPPTSGSETQYF. The V call is TRBV11-2, the J call TRBJ2-5; 11 nucleotides align to TRBD2. This CDR3 is built from 16 residues. V shed 5 bases, J shed 5 bases, and the junction held 10 bases outside the gene matches. Germline V gene sequence: CDR1 SGHAT, CDR2 FQNNGV.